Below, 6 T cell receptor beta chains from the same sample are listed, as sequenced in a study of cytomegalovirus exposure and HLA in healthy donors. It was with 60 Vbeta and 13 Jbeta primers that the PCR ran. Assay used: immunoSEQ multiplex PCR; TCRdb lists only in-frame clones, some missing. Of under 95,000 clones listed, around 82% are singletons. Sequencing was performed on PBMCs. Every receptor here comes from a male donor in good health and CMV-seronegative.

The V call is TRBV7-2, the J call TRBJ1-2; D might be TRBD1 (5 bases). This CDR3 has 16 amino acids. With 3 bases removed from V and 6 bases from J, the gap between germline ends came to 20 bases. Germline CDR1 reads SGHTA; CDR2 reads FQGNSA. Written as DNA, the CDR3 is TGTGCCAGCAGCTTGGGGGTTTGGGGGGGACCCAATGGCTACACCTTC. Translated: CASSLGVWGGPNGYTF. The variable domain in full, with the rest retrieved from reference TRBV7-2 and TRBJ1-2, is GAGVSQSPSNKVTEKGKDVELRCDPISGHTALYWYRQSLGQGLEFLIYFQGNSAPDKSGLPSDRFSAERTGGSVSTLTIQRTQQEDSAVYLCASSLGVWGGPNGYTFGSGTRLTVV.

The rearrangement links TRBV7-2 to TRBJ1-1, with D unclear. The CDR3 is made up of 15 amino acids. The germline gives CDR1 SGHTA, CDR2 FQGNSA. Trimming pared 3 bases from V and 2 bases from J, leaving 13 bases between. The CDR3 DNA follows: TGTGCCAGCAGCTTTGGTTTTAACTTTAACACTGAAGCTTTCTTT. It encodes CASSFGFNFNTEAFF. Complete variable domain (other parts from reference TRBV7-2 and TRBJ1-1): GAGVSQSPSNKVTEKGKDVELRCDPISGHTALYWYRQSLGQGLEFLIYFQGNSAPDKSGLPSDRFSAERTGGSVSTLTIQRTQQEDSAVYLCASSFGFNFNTEAFFGQGTRLTVV.

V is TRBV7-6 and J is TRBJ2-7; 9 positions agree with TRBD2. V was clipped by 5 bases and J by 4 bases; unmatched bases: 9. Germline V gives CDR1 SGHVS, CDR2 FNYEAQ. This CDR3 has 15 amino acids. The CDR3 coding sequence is TGTGCCAGCAGCCCCAGCGGGGGGCCTCGGTACGAGCAGTACTTC. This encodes CASSPSGGPRYEQYF.

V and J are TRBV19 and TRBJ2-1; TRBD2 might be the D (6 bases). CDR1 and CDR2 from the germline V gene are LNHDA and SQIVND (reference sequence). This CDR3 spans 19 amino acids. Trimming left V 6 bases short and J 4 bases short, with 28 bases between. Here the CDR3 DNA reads TGTGCCAGTAGCCTGAGTGGGGTAGCGGATCAATACCCTTACAATGAGCAGTTCTTC. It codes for CASSLSGVADQYPYNEQFF.

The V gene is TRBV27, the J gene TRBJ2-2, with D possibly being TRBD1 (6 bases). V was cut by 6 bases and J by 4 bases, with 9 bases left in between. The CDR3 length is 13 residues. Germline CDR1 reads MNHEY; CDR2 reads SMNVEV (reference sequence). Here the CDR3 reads CASRDSFTGELFF. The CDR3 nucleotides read TGTGCCAGCAGGGACAGTTTCACCGGGGAGCTGTTTTTT.

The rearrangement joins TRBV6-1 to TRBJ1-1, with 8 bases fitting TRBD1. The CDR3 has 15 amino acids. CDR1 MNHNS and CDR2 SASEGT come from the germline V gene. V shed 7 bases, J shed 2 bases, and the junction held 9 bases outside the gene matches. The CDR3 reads CASKGRGLPNTEAFF. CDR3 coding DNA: TGTGCCAGCAAGGGCAGGGGGCTGCCCAACACTGAAGCTTTCTTT.